Given below is one T cell receptor (beta chain) in context. A far more abundant clone sits one base away, making this likely a read error. Other DNA sequences of this sample code for an identical CDR3. CDR3 length: 11 residues. V was pared by 0 bases and J by 6 bases, with 4 bases between. CDR1 and CDR2 from the germline V gene are SGHNT and YYREEE (reference sequence). These data are taken from a study of shared clonotypes between healthy human individuals. Produced via immunoSEQ multiplex PCR; TCRdb's table is partial and in-frame only. This sample has about 1.1 million clones; 70% to 80% occur once, and the top ten carry roughly 0.57%.

The sequence derives from a man aged 18 to 29 in good health. Some clones in this sample may be carry-over from other donors' samples. Sequences were obtained from memory CD4+ T cells from PBMCs. Subset described: CD45RA-negative fraction. The rearrangement joins TRBV5-4 to TRBJ2-7; D remains unclear. The CDR3 coding sequence is TGTGCCAGCAGCTTGGGACCCGAGCAGTACTTC. Encoded protein: CASSLGPEQYF.